This T cell receptor (beta chain) was profiled in a study of a mutant IDH1 vaccine in newly diagnosed glioma. Study summary: Patients had eight vaccinations, in weeks 1, 3, 5, 7, 11, 15, 19 and 23. Treated patients, averaging about 40 years, were 62.5% male and roughly 40% female. Therapy received beforehand was radiotherapy, temozolomide, or both, with most patients given both.

Points from the study as a whole: Researchers report vaccine-induced immune responses in about 94% of patients.

This clone was seen only a few times. Its specificity is unknown. The CDR3 extends over 11 amino acids. Germline loops: CDR1 SQVTM, CDR2 ANQGSEA. The V gene lost 4 bases and the J gene lost 5 bases, with 8 bases spanning the gap. Some clones are missing from TCRdb's copy, which holds only in-frame ones; the method was immunoSEQ multiplex PCR. The sample records about 55,000 clones, about four fifths being singletons. The time point: week 23, last vaccination. Every single dose of the vaccine, 300 ug of mutant IDH1 20-mer peptide, came with topical imiquimod. The chain couples TRBV29-1 to TRBJ2-5; D is uncertain. This sequence was found in a man aged 35 to 55 with glioma. Sequences were derived from PBMCs, sampled from a glioma patient whose treatment included an IDH1 peptide vaccine. For the CDR3, the DNA is TGCAGCGTTGCGTGGTCCGAGACCCAGTACTTC. Amino acids: CSVAWSETQYF.